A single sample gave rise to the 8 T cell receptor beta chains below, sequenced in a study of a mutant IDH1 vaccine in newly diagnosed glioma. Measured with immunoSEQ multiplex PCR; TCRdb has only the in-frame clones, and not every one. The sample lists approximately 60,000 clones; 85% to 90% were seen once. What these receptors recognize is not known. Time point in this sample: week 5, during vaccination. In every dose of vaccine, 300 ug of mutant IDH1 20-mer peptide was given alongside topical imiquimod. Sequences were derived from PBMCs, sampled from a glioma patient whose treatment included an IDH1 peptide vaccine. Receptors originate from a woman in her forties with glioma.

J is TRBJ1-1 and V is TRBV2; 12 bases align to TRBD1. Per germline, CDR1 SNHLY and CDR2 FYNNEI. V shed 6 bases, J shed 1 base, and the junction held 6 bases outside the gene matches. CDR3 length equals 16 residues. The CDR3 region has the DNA TGTGCCAGCAGCGGGACAGGGGGCGTGGGGAACACTGAAGCTTTCTTT. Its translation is CASSGTGGVGNTEAFF.

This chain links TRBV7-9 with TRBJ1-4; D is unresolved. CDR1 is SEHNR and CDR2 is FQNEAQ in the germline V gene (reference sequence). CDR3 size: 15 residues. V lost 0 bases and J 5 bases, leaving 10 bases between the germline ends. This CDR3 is CASSLALATNEKLFF. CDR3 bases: TGTGCCAGCAGCTTAGCCCTAGCGACAAATGAAAAACTGTTTTTT.

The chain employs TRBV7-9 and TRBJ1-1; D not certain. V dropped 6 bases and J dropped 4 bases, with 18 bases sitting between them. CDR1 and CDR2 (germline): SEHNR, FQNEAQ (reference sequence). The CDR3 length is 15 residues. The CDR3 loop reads CASSSHEVLVTEAFF. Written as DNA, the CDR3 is TGTGCCAGCAGTTCCCACGAAGTCTTGGTCACTGAAGCTTTCTTT.

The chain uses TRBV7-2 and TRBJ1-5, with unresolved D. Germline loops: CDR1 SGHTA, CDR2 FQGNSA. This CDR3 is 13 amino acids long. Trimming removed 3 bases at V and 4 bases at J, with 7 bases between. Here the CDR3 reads CASSLAVNQPQHF. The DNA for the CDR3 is TGTGCCAGCAGCTTGGCAGTTAATCAGCCCCAGCATTTT. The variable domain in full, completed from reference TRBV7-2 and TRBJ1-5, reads GAGVSQSPSNKVTEKGKDVELRCDPISGHTALYWYRQSLGQGLEFLIYFQGNSAPDKSGLPSDRFSAERTGGSVSTLTIQRTQQEDSAVYLCASSLAVNQPQHFGDGTRLSIL.

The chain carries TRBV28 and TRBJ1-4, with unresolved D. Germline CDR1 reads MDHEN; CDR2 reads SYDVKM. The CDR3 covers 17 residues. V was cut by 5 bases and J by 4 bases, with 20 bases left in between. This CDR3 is CASSIHLGRVGNEKLFF. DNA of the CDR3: TGTGCCAGCAGTATCCACCTTGGGCGCGTGGGTAATGAAAAACTGTTTTTT.

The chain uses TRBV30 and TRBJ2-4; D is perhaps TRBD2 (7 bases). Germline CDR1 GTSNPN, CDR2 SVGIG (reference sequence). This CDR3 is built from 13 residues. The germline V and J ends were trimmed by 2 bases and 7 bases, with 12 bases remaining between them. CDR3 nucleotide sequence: TGTGCCTGGAGTAGCAGGGGAGGGAACATTCAGTACTTC. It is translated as CAWSSRGGNIQYF.

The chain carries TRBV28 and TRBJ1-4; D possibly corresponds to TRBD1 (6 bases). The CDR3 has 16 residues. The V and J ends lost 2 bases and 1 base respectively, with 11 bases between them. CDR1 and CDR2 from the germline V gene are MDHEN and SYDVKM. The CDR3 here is CASSLPGVGTNEKLFF. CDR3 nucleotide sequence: TGTGCCAGCAGTTTACCAGGGGTGGGAACTAATGAAAAACTGTTTTTT.

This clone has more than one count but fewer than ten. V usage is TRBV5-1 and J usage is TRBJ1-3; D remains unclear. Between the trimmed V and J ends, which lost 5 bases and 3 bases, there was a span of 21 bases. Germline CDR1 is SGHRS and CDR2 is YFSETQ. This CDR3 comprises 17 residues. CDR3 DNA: TGCGCCAGCAGTCCCCGCCTCAGCGCGGATTATGGAAACACCATATATTTT. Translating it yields CASSPRLSADYGNTIYF.